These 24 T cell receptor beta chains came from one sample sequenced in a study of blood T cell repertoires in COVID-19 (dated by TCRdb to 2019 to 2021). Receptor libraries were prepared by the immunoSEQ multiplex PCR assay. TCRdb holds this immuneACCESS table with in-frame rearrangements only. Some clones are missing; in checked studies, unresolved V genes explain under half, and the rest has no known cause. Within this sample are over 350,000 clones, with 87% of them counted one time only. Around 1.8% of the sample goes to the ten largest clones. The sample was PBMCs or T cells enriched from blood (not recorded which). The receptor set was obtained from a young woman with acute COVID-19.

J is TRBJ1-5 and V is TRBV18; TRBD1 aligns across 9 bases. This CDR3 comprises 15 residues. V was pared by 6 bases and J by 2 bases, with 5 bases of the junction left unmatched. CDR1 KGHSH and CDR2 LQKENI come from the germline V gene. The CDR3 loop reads CASSRDRVGNQPQHF. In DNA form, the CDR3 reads TGTGCCAGCTCTCGGGACAGGGTAGGCAATCAGCCCCAGCATTTT.

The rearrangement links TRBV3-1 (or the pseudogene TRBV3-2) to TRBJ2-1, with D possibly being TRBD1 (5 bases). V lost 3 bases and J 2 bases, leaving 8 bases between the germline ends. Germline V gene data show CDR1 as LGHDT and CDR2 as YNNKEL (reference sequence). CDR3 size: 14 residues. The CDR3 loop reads CASSQRTTYNEQFF. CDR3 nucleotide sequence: TGTGCCAGCAGCCAGCGGACAACCTACAATGAGCAGTTCTTC.

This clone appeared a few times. CDR3 region: CASSLVPGPNSPLHF. In DNA, the CDR3 is TGTGCCAGCAGCTTAGTTCCAGGGCCCAATTCACCCCTCCACTTT. V gene TRBV7-8 combines with J gene TRBJ1-6; D perhaps matches TRBD1 (5 bases). Germline CDR1 SGHVS, CDR2 FQNEAQ. Trimming left V 1 base short and J 7 bases short, with 11 bases between. This CDR3 region has 15 residues.

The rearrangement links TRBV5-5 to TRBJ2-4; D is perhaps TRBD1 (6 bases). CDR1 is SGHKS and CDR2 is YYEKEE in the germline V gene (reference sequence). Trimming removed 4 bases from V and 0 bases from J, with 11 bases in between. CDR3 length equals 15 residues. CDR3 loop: CASSPQGIAKNIQYF. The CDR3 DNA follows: TGTGCCAGCAGCCCCCAGGGGATAGCCAAAAACATTCAGTACTTC.

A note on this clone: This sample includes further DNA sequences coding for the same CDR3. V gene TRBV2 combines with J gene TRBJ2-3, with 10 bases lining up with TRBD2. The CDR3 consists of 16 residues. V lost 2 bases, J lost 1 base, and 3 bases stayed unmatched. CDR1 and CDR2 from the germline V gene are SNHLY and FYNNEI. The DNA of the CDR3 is TGTGCCAGCAGTGAATTAGGACTAGCGGGCACAGATACGCAGTATTTT. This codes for CASSELGLAGTDTQYF.

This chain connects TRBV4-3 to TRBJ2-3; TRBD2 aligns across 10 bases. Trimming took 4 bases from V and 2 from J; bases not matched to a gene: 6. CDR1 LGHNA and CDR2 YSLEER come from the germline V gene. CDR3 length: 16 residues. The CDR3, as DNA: TGCGCCAGCAGCCTAGGACTAGCGGCTACCACAGATACGCAGTATTTT. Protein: CASSLGLAATTDTQYF.

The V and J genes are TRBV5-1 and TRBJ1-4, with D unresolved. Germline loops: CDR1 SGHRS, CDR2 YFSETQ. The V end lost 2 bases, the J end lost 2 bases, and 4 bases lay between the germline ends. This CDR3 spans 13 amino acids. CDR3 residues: CASSFRTNEKLFF. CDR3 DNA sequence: TGCGCCAGCAGCTTTCGGACTAATGAAAAACTGTTTTTT.

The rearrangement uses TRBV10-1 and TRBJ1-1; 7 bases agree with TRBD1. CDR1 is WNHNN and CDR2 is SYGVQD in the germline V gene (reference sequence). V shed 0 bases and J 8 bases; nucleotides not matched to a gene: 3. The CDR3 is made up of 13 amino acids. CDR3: CASSESDRTEAFF. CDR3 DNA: TGCGCCAGCAGTGAGTCGGACAGGACCGAAGCTTTCTTT.

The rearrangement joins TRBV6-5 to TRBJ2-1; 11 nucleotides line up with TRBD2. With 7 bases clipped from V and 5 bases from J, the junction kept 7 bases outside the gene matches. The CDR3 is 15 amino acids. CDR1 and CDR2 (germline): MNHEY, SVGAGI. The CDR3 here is CASILAGGRDNEQFF. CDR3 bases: TGTGCCAGCATTTTAGCGGGGGGGAGGGACAATGAGCAGTTCTTC.

The CDR3 region is CASSDLAPPDTQYF. The CDR3 DNA reads TGTGCCAGCAGTGATCTAGCGCCCCCAGATACGCAGTATTTT. This chain uses TRBV28 with TRBJ2-3; a weak D match, TRBD2 (6 bases). V was trimmed by 5 bases and J by 4 bases, leaving 13 bases between them. Looked up from germline, CDR1 is MDHEN and CDR2 is SYDVKM. The CDR3 consists of 14 residues.

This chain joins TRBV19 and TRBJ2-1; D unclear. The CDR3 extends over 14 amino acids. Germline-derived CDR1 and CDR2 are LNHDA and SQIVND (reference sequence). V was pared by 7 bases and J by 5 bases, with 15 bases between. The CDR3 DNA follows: TGTGCCAGTAACAATCAGGTTTCAAACAATGAGCAGTTCTTC. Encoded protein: CASNNQVSNNEQFF.

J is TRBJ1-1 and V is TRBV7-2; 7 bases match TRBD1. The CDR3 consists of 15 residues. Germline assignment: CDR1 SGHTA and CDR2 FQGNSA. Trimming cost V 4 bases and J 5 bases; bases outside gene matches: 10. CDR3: CASSSSRGVRTEAFF. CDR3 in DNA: TGTGCCAGCAGCTCGAGCAGGGGGGTACGGACTGAAGCTTTCTTT.

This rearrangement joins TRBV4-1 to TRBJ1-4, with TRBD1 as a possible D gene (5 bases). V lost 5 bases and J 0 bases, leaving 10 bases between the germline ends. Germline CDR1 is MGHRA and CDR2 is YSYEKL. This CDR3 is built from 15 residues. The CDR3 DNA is TGCGCCAGCAGCGGGGTCAGGGCAACTAATGAAAAACTGTTTTTT. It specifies CASSGVRATNEKLFF.

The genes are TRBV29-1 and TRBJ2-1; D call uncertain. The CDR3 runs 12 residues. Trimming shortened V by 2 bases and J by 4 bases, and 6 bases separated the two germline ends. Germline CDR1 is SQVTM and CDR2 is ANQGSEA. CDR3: CSVESLYNEQFF. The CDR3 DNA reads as TGCAGCGTTGAATCCCTGTACAATGAGCAGTTCTTC.

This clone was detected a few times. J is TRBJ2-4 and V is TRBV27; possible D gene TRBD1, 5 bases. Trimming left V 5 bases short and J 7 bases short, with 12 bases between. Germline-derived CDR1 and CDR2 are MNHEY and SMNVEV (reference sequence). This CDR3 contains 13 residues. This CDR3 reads CASSTGPGNIQYF. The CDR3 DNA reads TGTGCCAGCAGTACAGGCCCCGGCAACATTCAGTACTTC.

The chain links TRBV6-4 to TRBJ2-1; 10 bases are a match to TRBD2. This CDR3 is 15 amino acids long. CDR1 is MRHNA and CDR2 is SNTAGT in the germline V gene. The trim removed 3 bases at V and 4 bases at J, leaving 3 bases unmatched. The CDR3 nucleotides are TGTGCCAGCAGTGAGGGTAGCGGGGGGTACAATGAGCAGTTCTTC. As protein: CASSEGSGGYNEQFF.

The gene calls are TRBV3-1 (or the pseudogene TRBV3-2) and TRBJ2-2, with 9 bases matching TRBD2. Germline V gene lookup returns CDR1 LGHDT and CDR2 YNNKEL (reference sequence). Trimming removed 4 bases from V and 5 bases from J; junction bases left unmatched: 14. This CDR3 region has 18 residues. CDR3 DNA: TGTGCCAGCAGCCCTCTACTCGCGGGGGGGCCAATAACCGGGGAGCTGTTTTTT. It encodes CASSPLLAGGPITGELFF.

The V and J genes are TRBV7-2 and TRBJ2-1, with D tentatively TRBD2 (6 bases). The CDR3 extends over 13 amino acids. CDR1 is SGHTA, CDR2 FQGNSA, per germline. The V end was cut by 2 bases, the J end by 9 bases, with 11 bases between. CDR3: CASSLQLAGEQFF. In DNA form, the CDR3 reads TGTGCCAGCAGCTTACAACTAGCCGGTGAGCAGTTCTTC.

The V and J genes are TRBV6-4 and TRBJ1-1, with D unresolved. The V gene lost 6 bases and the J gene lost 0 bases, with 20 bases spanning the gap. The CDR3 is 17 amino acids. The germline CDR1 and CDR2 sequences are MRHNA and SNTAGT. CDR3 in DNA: TGTGCCAGCAGACGAAGAGGTTGGCAGCCTTTGAACACTGAAGCTTTCTTT. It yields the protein CASRRRGWQPLNTEAFF.

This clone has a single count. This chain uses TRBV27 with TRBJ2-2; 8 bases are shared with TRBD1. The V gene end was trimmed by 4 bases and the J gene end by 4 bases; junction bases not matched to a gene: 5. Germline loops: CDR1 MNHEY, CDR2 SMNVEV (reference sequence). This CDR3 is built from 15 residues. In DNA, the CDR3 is TGTGCCAGCAGTTGGACAGGGTGGGGCACCGGGGAGCTGTTTTTT. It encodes CASSWTGWGTGELFF.

CDR3 sequence: CASSLPHSRGTPDTQYF. In nucleotides, the CDR3 is TGTGCCAGCAGTTTACCCCACAGCAGGGGGACTCCAGATACGCAGTATTTT. The chain employs TRBV27 and TRBJ2-3; D may be TRBD1 (7 bases). Germline assignment: CDR1 MNHEY and CDR2 SMNVEV (reference sequence). The CDR3 consists of 17 residues. Trimming took off 2 bases at V and 4 bases at J, with 19 bases between the two ends.

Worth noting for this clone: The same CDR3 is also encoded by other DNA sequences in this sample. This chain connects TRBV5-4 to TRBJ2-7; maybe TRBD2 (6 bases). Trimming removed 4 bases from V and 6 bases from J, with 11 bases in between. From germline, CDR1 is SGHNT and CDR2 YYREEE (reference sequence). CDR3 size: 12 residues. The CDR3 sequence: CASSLGGVEQYF. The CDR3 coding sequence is TGTGCCAGCAGCCTCGGAGGGGTCGAGCAGTACTTC.

CDR3 in amino acids: CASSPRDRGRKLFF. CDR3 nucleotides: TGTGCCAGCAGTCCCCGGGACAGGGGAAGAAAACTGTTTTTT. This chain uses TRBV27 with TRBJ1-4, with 10 bases that match TRBD1. CDR1 MNHEY and CDR2 SMNVEV come from the germline V gene (reference sequence). This CDR3 region has 14 residues. Trimming removed 5 bases from V and 10 bases from J; junction bases left unmatched: 7. The entire variable domain, with the rest obtained from reference TRBV27 and TRBJ1-4, is as follows: EAQVTQNPRYLITVTGKKLTVTCSQNMNHEYMSWYRQDPGLGLRQIYYSMNVEVTDKGDVPEGYKVSRKEKRNFPLILESPSPNQTSLYFCASSPRDRGRKLFFGSGTQLSVL.

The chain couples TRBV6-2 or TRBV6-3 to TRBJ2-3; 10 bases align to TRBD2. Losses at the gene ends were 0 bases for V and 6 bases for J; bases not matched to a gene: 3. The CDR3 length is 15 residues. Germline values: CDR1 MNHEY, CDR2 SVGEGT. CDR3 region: CASSYSPSGSDTQYF. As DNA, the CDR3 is TGTGCCAGCAGTTACTCACCTAGCGGGAGTGATACGCAGTATTTT.